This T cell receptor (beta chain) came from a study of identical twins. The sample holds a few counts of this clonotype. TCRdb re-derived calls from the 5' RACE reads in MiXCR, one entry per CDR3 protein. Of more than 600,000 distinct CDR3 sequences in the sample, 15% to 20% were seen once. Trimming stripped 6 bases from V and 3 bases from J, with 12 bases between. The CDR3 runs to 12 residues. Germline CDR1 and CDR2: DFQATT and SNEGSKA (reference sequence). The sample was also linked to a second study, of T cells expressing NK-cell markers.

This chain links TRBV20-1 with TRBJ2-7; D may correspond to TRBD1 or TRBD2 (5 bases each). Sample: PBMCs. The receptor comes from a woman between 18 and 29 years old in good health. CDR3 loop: CSAGVRIYEQYF. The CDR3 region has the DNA TGCAGTGCGGGGGTGAGGATCTACGAGCAGTACTTC.